These 30 T cell receptor beta chains came from one sample sequenced in a study of T-cell reconstitution after alpha-beta-depleted transplantation in children. The TCRbeta library incorporated unique molecular identifiers. MiXCR was run by TCRdb on the PCR reads, yielding one entry per CDR3 protein. The table has around 600,000 distinct CDR3 sequences, over 9.5% seen once; the top ten hold 4% to 5%. Material: PBMCs from the stem cell graft donor, obtained from the stem cell graft. The receptors originated from a human donor who donated a stem cell graft to a child with acute myeloid leukemia.

This clonotype was counted only a few times. V usage is TRBV24-1 and J usage is TRBJ2-7; D is perhaps TRBD1 (5 bases). V was trimmed by 10 bases and J by 1 base, leaving 13 bases between them. Germline values: CDR1 KGHDR, CDR2 SFDVKD. The CDR3 sequence is 13 residues long. CDR3 loop: CATSSQDSYEQYF. The CDR3 DNA reads as TGTGCCACTTCATCACAGGATTCCTACGAGCAGTACTTC.

The chain couples TRBV29-1 to TRBJ2-1; D ambiguous. The CDR3 loop spans 14 amino acids. The germline CDR1 and CDR2 sequences are SQVTM and ANQGSEA. V lost 2 bases and J lost 4, with 12 bases in between. CDR3 region: CSVERETRYNEQFF. The CDR3 DNA reads TGCAGCGTTGAAAGAGAGACCAGATACAATGAGCAGTTCTTC.

This clonotype was counted only a few times. The V gene is TRBV25-1, the J gene TRBJ2-3, with a possible D match to TRBD2 (5 bases). The CDR3 spans 14 residues. Per the germline V gene, CDR1 is MGHDK and CDR2 is SYGVNS. The germline V and J ends were trimmed by 9 bases and 6 bases, with 19 bases remaining between them. In DNA form, the CDR3 reads TGTGCCAGTTCTCAAGTCGGGGTTCAGGATACGCAGTATTTT. It is translated as CASSQVGVQDTQYF. Using reference TRBV25-1 and TRBJ2-3 for the parts outside the CDR3, the full variable domain is EADIYQTPRYLVIGTGKKITLECSQTMGHDKMYWYQQDPGMELHLIHYSYGVNSTEKGDLSSESTVSRIRTEHFPLTLESARPSHTSQYLCASSQVGVQDTQYFGPGTRLTVL.

The rearrangement uses TRBV11-2 and TRBJ2-7, with 10 bases fitting TRBD2. Germline CDR1 and CDR2: SGHAT and FQNNGV. The CDR3 extends over 19 amino acids. Trimming at V came to 5 bases and at J to 1 base, leaving 17 bases not matched to a gene. CDR3 DNA: TGTGCCAGCAGCCCCTTAGCGGGAGGTTTTTCCTCTTTATCCTACGAGCAGTACTTC. It codes for CASSPLAGGFSSLSYEQYF.

This chain links TRBV20-1 with TRBJ2-5; unclear D gene. The CDR3 is 15 residues long. V lost 4 bases, J lost 4 bases, and 19 bases lay in between. Germline CDR1 and CDR2: DFQATT and SNEGSKA (reference sequence). CDR3 sequence: CSAISPGSAGETQYF. As DNA, the CDR3 is TGCAGTGCTATCTCTCCAGGTTCCGCCGGAGAGACCCAGTACTTC.

V gene TRBV5-1 combines with J gene TRBJ2-5; 7 bases match TRBD1. In germline, CDR1 is SGHRS, CDR2 YFSETQ. Trimming at V came to 4 bases and at J to 4 bases, leaving 4 bases not matched to a gene. The CDR3 contains 13 residues. The CDR3 nucleotides read TGCGCCAGCAGCCCCGGGACAGCAGAGACCCAGTACTTC. It translates to CASSPGTAETQYF.

This clonotype has at least ten counts. CDR3 sequence (DNA): TGCGCCAGCAGCTTGGAAGGGTTCGCGGCCGGGCAGTACTTC. Its protein is CASSLEGFAAGQYF. The rearrangement joins TRBV5-1 to TRBJ2-7; no reliable D call. Trimming removed 0 bases at V and 9 bases at J, with 16 bases between. CDR1 is SGHRS, CDR2 YFSETQ, per germline. There are 14 residues in the CDR3. The entire variable domain, with the rest obtained from reference TRBV5-1 and TRBJ2-7, is as follows: KAGVTQTPRYLIKTRGQQVTLSCSPISGHRSVSWYQQTPGQGLQFLFEYFSETQRNKGNFPGRFSGRQFSNSRSEMNVSTLELGDSALYLCASSLEGFAAGQYFGPGTRLTVT.

This clonotype was detected ten times or more. The rearrangement links TRBV27 to TRBJ2-7; D is perhaps TRBD1 (5 bases). There are 12 residues in the CDR3. Deletions cut 6 bases from V and 7 bases from J, with 13 bases between. Germline V CDR1 and CDR2: MNHEY, SMNVEV (reference sequence). The CDR3 region is CASRGRAREQYF. Written as DNA, the CDR3 is TGTGCCAGCAGGGGCAGGGCCAGGGAGCAGTACTTC.

This clonotype was detected ten times or more. The V call is TRBV7-9, the J call TRBJ2-3; 11 positions agree with TRBD2. The length of the CDR3 is 15 residues. CDR1 and CDR2 (germline): SEHNR, FQNEAQ (reference sequence). J lost 4 bases, V lost 4 bases, and 4 bases had no gene match. CDR3 coding DNA: TGTGCCAGCAGCTCCGGGACTAGCGGATCAGATACGCAGTATTTT. It translates to CASSSGTSGSDTQYF.

In its sample, this clonotype was seen a few times. The CDR3, as DNA: TGCGCCAGCAGGGTTTGGGAGCGGGAGAGGGCTGAGCAGTTCTTC. It yields the protein CASRVWERERAEQFF. This chain joins TRBV5-1 and TRBJ2-1; 8 bases match TRBD2. With V trimmed by 5 bases and J by 9 bases, 13 bases remained unmatched. This CDR3 is built from 15 residues. CDR1 and CDR2 (germline): SGHRS, YFSETQ.

CDR3 amino acids: CASSKGLHNEQFF. The CDR3 nucleotides are TGTGCCAGCAGTAAGGGACTACACAATGAGCAGTTCTTC. The J gene is TRBJ2-1, the V gene TRBV6-1; 7 bases are shared with TRBD2. CDR1 MNHNS and CDR2 SASEGT come from the germline V gene. The CDR3 loop spans 13 amino acids. V lost 5 bases and J lost 5; bases outside the gene matches: 3.

The rearrangement uses TRBV28 and TRBJ2-4; perhaps TRBD1 as D (6 bases). V lost 2 bases and J lost 2, with 7 bases in between. This CDR3 spans 14 amino acids. The germline V gene encodes CDR1 MDHEN and CDR2 SYDVKM. The CDR3 sequence is CASSLRGTKNIQYF. CDR3 DNA: TGTGCCAGCAGTTTAAGGGGGACCAAAAACATTCAGTACTTC.

The chain recombines TRBV7-2 with TRBJ2-7, with TRBD2 matching over 7 bases. Trimming took 5 bases from V and 13 from J; bases not matched to a gene: 11. The CDR3 extends over 12 amino acids. Germline CDR1 reads SGHTA; CDR2 reads FQGNSA. The CDR3 reads CASSLTGGGRYF. The CDR3 coding sequence is TGTGCCAGCAGCCTAACGGGGGGAGGTCGTTACTTC.

The chain is built from TRBV12-3 or TRBV12-4 and TRBJ2-7, with 14 bases aligning to TRBD2. The CDR3 has 15 residues. With V trimmed by 6 bases and J by 5 bases, 6 bases remained unmatched. This CDR3 reads CASSTGTSGSHEQYF. Written as DNA, the CDR3 is TGTGCCAGCAGCACCGGGACTAGCGGGAGCCACGAGCAGTACTTC.

This clonotype has at least ten counts. The chain uses TRBV7-2 and TRBJ2-2; TRBD2 agrees at 12 bases. Germline assignment: CDR1 SGHTA and CDR2 FQGNSA. The V gene end was trimmed by 6 bases and the J gene end by 7 bases; junction bases not matched to a gene: 9. CDR3 length: 16 residues. The CDR3 DNA is TGTGCCAGCAGGTCTACCGGGACTAGCGGGTTCGGGGAGCTGTTTTTT. This translates into CASRSTGTSGFGELFF.

This clonotype was recorded at least ten times. The chain links TRBV7-9 to TRBJ2-4; D unresolved. This CDR3 is 13 amino acids long. Germline V gene data show CDR1 as SEHNR and CDR2 as FQNEAQ (reference sequence). V lost 6 bases and J lost 0, with 6 bases in between. CDR3 in DNA: TGTGCCAGCAGTCCTTTAGCCAAAAACATTCAGTACTTC. It specifies CASSPLAKNIQYF.

This clonotype has more than one count but fewer than ten. The junction departs from germline at one end; a sequencing error may be responsible. The chain is built from TRBV20-1 and TRBJ2-5; 10 bases agree with TRBD2. Germline V gene data show CDR1 as DFQATT and CDR2 as SNEGSKA (reference sequence). CDR3 length equals 11 residues. CDR3 nucleotide sequence: TGCAGTGCTAGTGAACTAGCGGGAATCCGGTTC. Translated, it gives CSASELAGIRF.

In this sample, this clonotype turned up a few times. The chain links TRBV7-3 to TRBJ2-5, with 7 positions matching TRBD2. Trimming took 5 bases from V and 3 from J; bases not matched to a gene: 9. The CDR3 is made up of 15 amino acids. Germline CDR1 and CDR2: SGHTA and FQGTGA. The CDR3 bases are TGTGCCAGCAGCCTAGGTGGGACTACCAAAGAGACCCAGTACTTC. Its protein product is CASSLGGTTKETQYF.

This clonotype was counted ten times or more. V and J are TRBV20-1 and TRBJ1-4; 7 bases map to TRBD1. The CDR3 sequence is 15 residues long. Germline CDR1 and CDR2: DFQATT and SNEGSKA (reference sequence). V shed 4 bases and J 2 bases; nucleotides not matched to a gene: 7. The CDR3 nucleotides read TGCAGTGCTAATAGGGGGCCCTCCACTAATGAAAAACTGTTTTTT. As protein: CSANRGPSTNEKLFF.

This clonotype was picked up many times. The rearrangement uses TRBV6-5 and TRBJ2-7; D call uncertain. The CDR3 has 15 residues. V lost 0 bases and J 2 bases, leaving 11 bases between the germline ends. The germline gives CDR1 MNHEY, CDR2 SVGAGI. CDR3 region: CASSYSEAITYEQYF. The CDR3, as DNA: TGTGCCAGCAGTTACTCCGAGGCCATCACCTACGAGCAGTACTTC.

This clonotype has ten or more counts. The chain couples TRBV25-1 to TRBJ2-5; D perhaps matches TRBD2 (6 bases). Germline assignment: CDR1 MGHDK and CDR2 SYGVNS. This CDR3 has 15 residues. Trimming stripped 1 base from V and 0 bases from J, with 9 bases between. The CDR3 DNA reads TGTGCCAGCAGTGAATGGAGGACTAACCAAGAGACCCAGTACTTC. This encodes CASSEWRTNQETQYF.

This clonotype was detected ten times or more. This chain joins TRBV7-2 and TRBJ1-1, with TRBD1 as a possible D gene (5 bases). Trimming cost V 1 base and J 4 bases, with 10 bases left between them. Germline CDR1 reads SGHTA; CDR2 reads FQGNSA. The CDR3 is made up of 14 amino acids. The CDR3 here is CASSLVPGSTEAFF. The DNA for the CDR3 is TGTGCCAGCAGCTTAGTTCCAGGGAGCACTGAAGCTTTCTTT.

This clonotype turned up a few times. V usage is TRBV12-3 or TRBV12-4 and J usage is TRBJ1-5; TRBD1 agrees at 10 bases. The CDR3 is 14 residues long. Germline trimming cut 3 bases from V and 5 bases from J; bases unmatched to any gene: 1. CDR3 region: CASSLTGGDQPQHF. The CDR3 nucleotides are TGTGCCAGCAGTTTGACAGGGGGCGATCAGCCCCAGCATTTT.

This clonotype has more than one count but fewer than ten. The V call is TRBV25-1, the J call TRBJ2-4; 11 nucleotides align to TRBD2. Germline loops: CDR1 MGHDK, CDR2 SYGVNS. The CDR3 is 15 amino acids. The V and J ends lost 1 base and 7 bases, in that order; junction bases with no gene match: 3. CDR3 DNA sequence: TGTGCCAGCAGTGAATCCACTAGCGGGAGTAACATTCAGTACTTC. Amino acid sequence: CASSESTSGSNIQYF.

Details on this clonotype: This may come from a read error, since a much larger clone is one base off. The rearrangement joins TRBV7-8 to TRBJ2-7; D is perhaps TRBD2 (5 bases). CDR1 is SGHVS and CDR2 is FQNEAQ in the germline V gene. The CDR3 runs 14 residues. CDR3 sequence reads: CVSSFLAGSTQQYF. The CDR3 DNA is TGTGTCAGCAGCTTCCTAGCTGGCTCTACCCAGCAGTACTTC.

This clonotype was counted between two and nine times. DNA for the CDR3: TGCAGTGCTACCGGACTAGCGGACTACAATGAGCAGTTCTTC. Amino acid sequence: CSATGLADYNEQFF. The chain uses TRBV20-1 and TRBJ2-1; TRBD2 matches at 10 bases. Germline-derived CDR1 and CDR2 are DFQATT and SNEGSKA (reference sequence). The CDR3 runs 14 residues. The trim removed 4 bases at V and 3 bases at J, leaving 3 bases unmatched.

The chain employs TRBV7-9 and TRBJ1-2; 9 bases line up with TRBD1. The ends lost 6 bases at V and 6 bases at J; junction bases unmatched: 5. Germline V lookup: CDR1 SEHNR, CDR2 FQNEAQ (reference sequence). This CDR3 contains 13 residues. CDR3 amino acids: CASRKDRGDGYTF. CDR3 coding DNA: TGTGCCAGCAGAAAAGACAGGGGGGATGGCTACACCTTC. The complete variable domain, with remaining parts taken from reference TRBV7-9 and TRBJ1-2, reads DTGVSQNPRHKITKRGQNVTFRCDPISEHNRLYWYRQTLGQGPEFLTYFQNEAQLEKSRLLSDRFSAERPKGSFSTLEIQRTEQGDSAMYLCASRKDRGDGYTFGSGTRLTVV.

The genes are TRBV20-1 and TRBJ2-1, with a tentative D call TRBD2 (5 bases). V was shortened by 3 bases and J by 8 bases, with 11 bases between the two germline ends. The CDR3 has 12 residues. Germline V gives CDR1 DFQATT, CDR2 SNEGSKA (reference sequence). CDR3 coding DNA: TGCAGTGCTAGTCCCAACGGGGATGAGCAGTTCTTC. Translating it yields CSASPNGDEQFF.

This clonotype was recorded a few times. V is TRBV24-1 and J is TRBJ2-3; 12 nucleotides align to TRBD2. This CDR3 spans 16 amino acids. Germline CDR1 and CDR2: KGHDR and SFDVKD. V shed 3 bases and J 5 bases; nucleotides not matched to a gene: 5. The CDR3 DNA sequence: TGTGCCACCAGTGATCTAGCGGGAGGGCCGAGAGATACGCAGTATTTT. It encodes CATSDLAGGPRDTQYF.

This clonotype showed up just a few times. This chain joins TRBV7-8 and TRBJ1-6; D is perhaps TRBD1 (5 bases). Deletions cut 1 base from V and 6 bases from J, with 10 bases between. Germline V gives CDR1 SGHVS, CDR2 FQNEAQ. The CDR3 is 15 residues long. The CDR3 DNA is TGTGCCAGCAGCTTAGTGCAGGGTCCTAATTCACCCCTCCACTTT. Protein product: CASSLVQGPNSPLHF. The full variable domain, its missing parts supplied by reference TRBV7-8 and TRBJ1-6, is GAGVSQSPRYKVAKRGQDVALRCDPISGHVSLFWYQQALGQGPEFLTYFQNEAQLDKSGLPSDRFFAERPEGSVSTLKIQRTQQEDSAVYLCASSLVQGPNSPLHFGNGTRLTVT.